Below are 27 T cell receptor beta chains sequenced from a single sample in a study of blood T cell repertoires in COVID-19. Produced via immunoSEQ multiplex PCR; TCRdb's table is partial and in-frame only. Of more than 20,000 clones in the sample, over 70% were seen once. Specimen: peripheral blood. These receptors came from a man in his fifties with active or convalescent COVID-19.

This clone was counted a single time. The chain couples TRBV7-2 to TRBJ1-5, with D possibly TRBD1 on 6 matching bases. The CDR3 contains 13 residues. Trimming took off 3 bases at V and 7 bases at J, with 10 bases between the two ends. Germline V gene sequence: CDR1 SGHTA, CDR2 FQGNSA. The CDR3 DNA sequence: TGTGCCAGCAGCTTCTCGAGGGGGCAGCCCCAGCATTTT. It translates to CASSFSRGQPQHF.

The V and J genes are TRBV10-2 and TRBJ2-2; TRBD2 aligns across 11 bases. The germline gives CDR1 WSHSY, CDR2 SAAADI. V was clipped by 7 bases and J by 0 bases; unmatched bases: 4. The CDR3 has 16 amino acids. The CDR3 reads CASTLAGGTNTGELFF. CDR3 sequence (DNA): TGCGCCAGCACCTTAGCGGGAGGGACGAACACCGGGGAGCTGTTTTTT.

The chain carries TRBV9 and TRBJ1-5; 11 bases are shared with TRBD1. Trimming cost V 3 bases and J 4 bases; bases outside gene matches: 3. Per germline, CDR1 SGDLS and CDR2 YYNGEE. CDR3 size: 15 residues. CDR3 nucleotides: TGTGCCAGCAGCGGAGGGACAGGGGGGAATCAGCCCCAGCATTTT. Translation gives CASSGGTGGNQPQHF.

The chain combines TRBV6-5 with TRBJ1-5; D gene ambiguous. V lost 7 bases to trimming and J lost 4 bases, with 14 bases between them. Germline V gene sequence: CDR1 MNHEY, CDR2 SVGAGI. The CDR3 contains 14 residues. The CDR3 loop reads CASNLSGKNQPQHF. The CDR3 DNA follows: TGTGCCAGCAACCTATCCGGGAAGAATCAGCCCCAGCATTTT.

The chain links TRBV28 to TRBJ1-4, with D hard to call. Germline V gives CDR1 MDHEN, CDR2 SYDVKM. V lost 6 bases, J lost 4 bases, and 6 bases lay in between. This CDR3 has 12 residues. DNA for the CDR3: TGTGCCAGCAGGCCTATTAATGAAAAACTGTTTTTT. Its translation: CASRPINEKLFF.

This clone was seen a few times. The CDR3 protein is CASSTGTDYGYTF. The CDR3 bases are TGTGCCAGCAGCACCGGGACAGACTATGGCTACACCTTC. The chain joins TRBV5-4 to TRBJ1-2; 7 bases are shared with TRBD1. The CDR3 is 13 residues long. V shed 4 bases and J 3 bases; nucleotides not matched to a gene: 3. Germline V gene lookup returns CDR1 SGHNT and CDR2 YYREEE (reference sequence).

The genes are TRBV28 and TRBJ2-7, with D tentatively TRBD1 (6 bases). This CDR3 comprises 14 residues. Germline V CDR1 and CDR2: MDHEN, SYDVKM. V shed 3 bases and J shed 6 bases, with 15 bases lying between them. The CDR3 here is CASSFGGRGREQYF. The CDR3 DNA is TGTGCCAGCAGTTTTGGGGGCAGGGGACGCGAGCAGTACTTC.

The rearrangement uses TRBV5-1 and TRBJ2-1; 10 bases align to TRBD1. Germline loops: CDR1 SGHRS, CDR2 YFSETQ. The CDR3 runs to 17 residues. Trimming took 3 bases from V and 4 from J; bases not matched to a gene: 10. CDR3 in amino acids: CASSSDPGDRGYNEQFF. The CDR3 DNA follows: TGCGCCAGCAGCTCAGATCCCGGGGACAGGGGATACAATGAGCAGTTCTTC.

The rearrangement joins TRBV10-2 to TRBJ2-6; no firm D call. V lost 0 bases and J lost 0, with 9 bases in between. This CDR3 comprises 17 residues. CDR1 and CDR2 (germline): WSHSY, SAAADI. The DNA of the CDR3 is TGCGCCAGCAGTGAGTCCCTTATTATCTCTGGGGCCAACGTCCTGACTTTC. This translates into CASSESLIISGANVLTF.

This clone was seen just once. The rearrangement uses TRBV12-3 or TRBV12-4 and TRBJ1-6, with D tentatively TRBD1 (5 bases). The length of the CDR3 is 12 residues. The ends were cut back, 5 bases at V and 10 bases at J, with 9 bases in the middle. The CDR3 bases are TGTGCCAGCAGTCAGGGATCCTCACCCCTCCACTTT. Its protein product is CASSQGSSPLHF.

The chain recombines TRBV24-1 with TRBJ2-1; no clear D gene. The CDR3 has 13 residues. V was shortened by 4 bases and J by 8 bases, with 11 bases between the two germline ends. Germline V gene data show CDR1 as KGHDR and CDR2 as SFDVKD. In DNA, the CDR3 is TGTGCCACCAGTGAGGGCCCCTCGGATGAGCAGTTCTTC. This gives the protein CATSEGPSDEQFF.

V usage is TRBV4-2 and J usage is TRBJ1-2, with 9 bases identical to TRBD1. This CDR3 is built from 15 residues. The J segment lost 6 bases and the V segment lost 0 bases, leaving 5 bases of the junction unmatched. Looked up from germline, CDR1 is LGHNA and CDR2 is YNFKEQ. CDR3 amino acids: CASSQDGGQGNGYTF. In DNA form, the CDR3 reads TGTGCCAGCAGCCAAGACGGGGGACAGGGTAATGGCTACACCTTC.

This clone was counted between two and nine times. The sample contains more than one DNA sequence encoding this CDR3. J is TRBJ1-1 and V is TRBV3-1 (or the pseudogene TRBV3-2); no clear D. Germline lookup yields CDR1 LGHDT and CDR2 YNNKEL (reference sequence). This CDR3 contains 13 residues. Trimming shortened V by 1 base and J by 4 bases, and 7 bases separated the two germline ends. For the CDR3, the DNA is TGTGCCAGCAGCCAAGTTGAGGGCACTGAAGCTTTCTTT. Residues: CASSQVEGTEAFF.

This clone has just one count. V usage is TRBV6-1 and J usage is TRBJ2-7, with D possibly TRBD2 on 6 matching bases. Germline V gives CDR1 MNHNS, CDR2 SASEGT. CDR3 length equals 16 residues. Trimming left V 4 bases short and J 4 bases short, with 20 bases between. As DNA, the CDR3 is TGTGCCAGCAGTGCTCGACAGCTAGCGAGGGGATACGAGCAGTACTTC. Protein sequence: CASSARQLARGYEQYF.

The CDR3 sequence: CASSQGLASYNEQFF. CDR3 bases: TGTGCCAGCAGCCAAGGGCTTGCTTCTTACAATGAGCAGTTCTTC. The chain uses TRBV14 and TRBJ2-1; D uncertain. CDR3 length: 15 residues. Deletions cut 1 base from V and 4 bases from J, with 11 bases between. Germline V lookup: CDR1 SGHDN, CDR2 FVKESK.

The chain recombines TRBV5-4 with TRBJ2-5, with a tentative D call TRBD2 (5 bases). Trimming took 4 bases from V and 2 from J, leaving 21 bases between them. CDR1 and CDR2 from the germline V gene are SGHNT and YYREEE (reference sequence). This CDR3 is 17 amino acids long. CDR3 sequence: CASSPRGGWYGQETQYF. CDR3 bases: TGTGCCAGCAGCCCCCGGGGTGGTTGGTATGGGCAAGAGACCCAGTACTTC.

CDR3 loop: CASSQGTGVIHEQFF. In DNA, the CDR3 is TGCGCCAGCAGCCAGGGGACAGGGGTCATTCATGAGCAGTTCTTC. The chain uses TRBV5-1 and TRBJ2-1; 10 positions agree with TRBD1. From germline, CDR1 is SGHRS and CDR2 YFSETQ. This CDR3 has 15 residues. The junction had 9 bases not matched to a gene; V was cut back by 4 bases and J by 8 bases.

The V and J genes are TRBV5-1 and TRBJ2-7, with D perhaps matching TRBD2 (7 bases). The CDR3 loop spans 15 amino acids. Germline V gene lookup returns CDR1 SGHRS and CDR2 YFSETQ. The V end lost 0 bases, the J end lost 6 bases, and 16 bases lay between the germline ends. CDR3 bases: TGCGCCAGCAGCTTGGATGGGGGGGCGCTGGCCGAGCAGTACTTC. It codes for CASSLDGGALAEQYF.

The CDR3 nucleotides are TGTGCCAGCAGCGCACGGGACAGCTACTCTGGGGCCAACGTCCTGACTTTC. The encoded protein is CASSARDSYSGANVLTF. The V gene is TRBV9, the J gene TRBJ2-6; 7 bases are a match to TRBD1. Losses at the gene ends were 3 bases for V and 0 bases for J; bases not matched to a gene: 6. The germline V gene has CDR1 SGDLS and CDR2 YYNGEE. The CDR3 has 17 amino acids.

This clone is medium-sized by share. The chain employs TRBV12-3 or TRBV12-4 and TRBJ2-1, with TRBD1 matching over 7 bases. The CDR3 is 13 residues long. V gave up 7 bases and J gave up 12 bases; unmatched junction bases: 12. The CDR3 region is CASIATGSVRQFF. The CDR3 nucleotides are TGTGCCAGCATAGCGACAGGGTCGGTTCGGCAGTTCTTC.

This chain uses TRBV3-1 (or the pseudogene TRBV3-2) with TRBJ2-5; the match to TRBD1 covers 8 bases. V lost 4 bases, J lost 4 bases, and 5 bases stayed unmatched. Germline values: CDR1 LGHDT, CDR2 YNNKEL (reference sequence). This CDR3 region has 14 residues. CDR3 sequence reads: CASSRYRGVETQYF. CDR3 in DNA: TGTGCCAGCAGCCGCTACAGGGGGGTAGAGACCCAGTACTTC.

This chain joins TRBV5-6 and TRBJ2-3; D is possibly TRBD2 (5 bases). Germline V gene sequence: CDR1 SGHDT, CDR2 YYEEEE. Trimming left V 4 bases short and J 5 bases short, with 17 bases between. There are 15 residues in the CDR3. The CDR3 spells CASSPGYGPRDTQYF. The CDR3 region has the DNA TGTGCCAGCAGCCCGGGATACGGGCCCCGAGATACGCAGTATTTT.

V is TRBV5-4 and J is TRBJ1-3; TRBD1 matches at 7 bases. The ends lost 4 bases at V and 0 bases at J; junction bases unmatched: 7. The CDR3 covers 16 residues. In germline, CDR1 is SGHNT, CDR2 YYREEE (reference sequence). CDR3 loop: CASSPGQTYSGNTIYF. The DNA of the CDR3 is TGTGCCAGCAGCCCGGGACAGACTTACTCTGGAAACACCATATATTTT.

Comments on this clone: The germline gene is not matched at one end of the junction; a read error may be the cause. The chain couples TRBV7-7 to TRBJ2-7; D might be TRBD2 (6 bases). The germline gives CDR1 SSHAT, CDR2 FNYEAQ (reference sequence). The CDR3 contains 15 residues. CDR3: CASSLRAAGPYEQYF. The CDR3 DNA is TGTGCTAGCAGCTTAAGGGCAGCGGGCCCCTACGAGCAGTACTTC.

The chain uses TRBV29-1 and TRBJ2-3, with 7 bases aligning to TRBD2. The germline CDR1 and CDR2 sequences are SQVTM and ANQGSEA. V lost 3 bases to trimming and J lost 9 bases; unmatched junction nucleotides: 6. This CDR3 has 12 amino acids. This chain's CDR3 is CSVDDLGGTQYF. CDR3 sequence (DNA): TGCAGCGTTGATGACTTGGGGGGGACGCAGTATTTT.

J is TRBJ1-5 and V is TRBV29-1, with a weak D call TRBD1 (6 bases). CDR1 and CDR2 from the germline V gene are SQVTM and ANQGSEA. The germline V and J ends were trimmed by 5 bases and 2 bases, with 10 bases remaining between them. The CDR3 contains 13 residues. The CDR3 DNA sequence: TGCAGCGTTTCATCAGGGGGCAATCAGCCCCAGCATTTT. Amino acids: CSVSSGGNQPQHF.

This sequence joins TRBV9 and TRBJ1-4; D unresolved. The length of the CDR3 is 13 residues. The ends were cut back, 3 bases at V and 8 bases at J, with 11 bases in the middle. The germline V gene encodes CDR1 SGDLS and CDR2 YYNGEE. The CDR3 reads CASSGAYSEKLFF. As DNA, the CDR3 is TGTGCCAGCAGCGGCGCATATTCGGAAAAACTGTTTTTT.